The following is a T cell receptor (beta chain) sequence with its context. Antigen: not known. Sorting with CD45RO/CCR7/CD25/CD127/CD95/CD27 yielded naive, central memory, regulatory and stem-like memory CD4+ cells. Expressed TCRB transcripts were sequenced, since all the RNA that had been isolated was reverse transcribed. Assay used: immunoSEQ multiplex PCR; TCRdb lists only in-frame clones, some missing. The sample has about 640,000 clones; around an eighth are singletons. The entry originates in a study of beta chain features in type 1 diabetes. The overall study: Analysis included 95 million to 140 million sorted cells drawn from all samples. Study-level points and caveats: PCR might favor shorter templates, but any such skew would affect patients and controls equally. In every one of the four CD4+ subsets, TCRB CDR3s were moderately but significantly shorter in Type 1 diabetes patients.

This CDR3 region has 13 residues. Deletions cut 0 bases from V and 7 bases from J, with 7 bases between. From germline, CDR1 is MNHEY and CDR2 SVGAGI. Material for sequencing was naive CD4+ T cells from blood. The receptor's source is a man aged 30 to 39 with type 1 diabetes. V is TRBV6-5 and J is TRBJ1-5; D uncertain. CDR3 amino acids: CASSYSVRQPQHF. The CDR3 DNA follows: TGTGCCAGCAGTTACTCGGTGAGACAGCCCCAGCATTTT.